Presented here are 32 T cell receptor beta chains from one specimen sequenced in a study of T cell changes during pregnancy in multiple sclerosis (dated by TCRdb to between 2018 and 2021). The library was built by means of the immunoSEQ multiplex PCR assay. Imported from immuneACCESS, the table was reduced by TCRdb to in-frame sequences with V and J called. These copies leave out some clones; in studies compared against another copy, an unresolved V gene accounts for under half, and the cause of the remainder is not known. Across this sample there are 60,000 to 65,000 clones, with around 90% seen only once. The ten largest clones capture about 2% of the sample. Sample: peripheral blood, taken in the second trimester of pregnancy. The receptors shown here come from a female donor in good health, enrolled as a control in a pregnancy study.

The V call is TRBV15, the J call TRBJ1-1; tentative D call: TRBD1 (5 bases). Germline V gene lookup returns CDR1 LNHNV and CDR2 YYDKDF (reference sequence). V was pared by 6 bases and J by 1 base, with 12 bases between. The CDR3 is 14 amino acids. As DNA, the CDR3 is TGTGCCACCAGAGCGGGACTCGAGAACACTGAAGCTTTCTTT. Protein sequence: CATRAGLENTEAFF.

The chain uses TRBV5-6 and TRBJ1-5; 7 bases map to TRBD1. V lost 3 bases, J lost 2 bases, and 8 bases stayed unmatched. The CDR3 spans 16 residues. Germline V gene lookup returns CDR1 SGHDT and CDR2 YYEEEE. CDR3 in amino acids: CASSSERQGGNQPQHF. CDR3 sequence (DNA): TGTGCCAGCAGCTCCGAAAGACAGGGCGGCAATCAGCCCCAGCATTTT.

This chain joins TRBV5-1 and TRBJ1-4; D remains ambiguous. The V gene lost 2 bases and the J gene lost 5 bases, with 10 bases spanning the gap. Germline-derived CDR1 and CDR2 are SGHRS and YFSETQ. The CDR3 sequence is 14 residues long. The CDR3 region is CASSFGEKNEKLFF. The CDR3 coding sequence is TGCGCCAGCAGCTTTGGAGAGAAAAATGAAAAACTGTTTTTT.

The chain joins TRBV18 to TRBJ2-4, with unresolved D. V lost 5 bases to trimming and J lost 0 bases, with 11 bases between them. Germline-derived CDR1 and CDR2 are KGHSH and LQKENI. The CDR3 covers 15 residues. The chain's CDR3 is CASSLAELAKNIQYF. The CDR3 DNA follows: TGTGCCAGCTCATTAGCAGAACTAGCCAAAAACATTCAGTACTTC.

This clone occurred a few times. V is TRBV11-2 and J is TRBJ1-1; no reliable D call. Trimming cost V 1 base and J 0 bases, with 9 bases left between them. Germline values: CDR1 SGHAT, CDR2 FQNNGV. This CDR3 has 15 residues. The CDR3: CASSLGRHMNTEAFF. The CDR3 region has the DNA TGTGCCAGCAGCTTAGGCAGGCACATGAACACTGAAGCTTTCTTT.

V gene TRBV5-1 combines with J gene TRBJ1-1; D may be TRBD1 (6 bases). Germline V gives CDR1 SGHRS, CDR2 YFSETQ. The CDR3 loop spans 14 amino acids. V was clipped by 4 bases and J by 2 bases, with 12 bases between them. The CDR3 DNA is TGCGCCAGCAGCCCACGGACAGTAAACACTGAAGCTTTCTTT. It translates to CASSPRTVNTEAFF.

The genes are TRBV9 and TRBJ1-2; TRBD1 matches 7 bases. Trimming cost V 4 bases and J 5 bases; bases outside gene matches: 8. This CDR3 contains 14 residues. Germline V gene lookup returns CDR1 SGDLS and CDR2 YYNGEE. This CDR3 is CASSTRDSLYGYTF. In DNA, the CDR3 is TGTGCCAGCAGCACCCGGGACAGTTTATATGGCTACACCTTC.

The chain combines TRBV11-2 with TRBJ1-6; weak D call: TRBD1 (5 bases). The germline CDR1 and CDR2 sequences are SGHAT and FQNNGV. The CDR3 length is 14 residues. V lost 4 bases to trimming and J lost 7 bases, with 11 bases between them. The CDR3 loop is CASSSISGNSPLHF. The CDR3 coding sequence is TGTGCCAGCAGCTCTATCTCAGGGAATTCACCCCTCCACTTT.

The DNA of the CDR3 is TGTGCCAGCACCCTGGACAGGGGAAGCTATGGCTACACCTTC. This codes for CASTLDRGSYGYTF. The chain uses TRBV6-1 and TRBJ1-2; 9 bases match TRBD1. Germline loops: CDR1 MNHNS, CDR2 SASEGT. This CDR3 region has 14 residues. V was clipped by 7 bases and J by 4 bases; unmatched bases: 7.

The V call is TRBV4-1, the J call TRBJ1-1, with D perhaps matching TRBD1 (5 bases). The CDR3 consists of 15 residues. Germline CDR1 reads MGHRA; CDR2 reads YSYEKL. The germline V and J ends were trimmed by 0 bases and 1 base, with 9 bases remaining between them. The CDR3 nucleotides read TGCGCCAGCAGCCAAGAGACAGCTAGGAACACTGAAGCTTTCTTT. Translating it yields CASSQETARNTEAFF.

The chain carries TRBV29-1 and TRBJ1-2; D is undetermined. Germline V CDR1 and CDR2: SQVTM, ANQGSEA. The germline V and J ends were trimmed by 5 bases and 2 bases, with 9 bases remaining between them. The CDR3 is made up of 12 amino acids. The CDR3 DNA reads TGCAGCGTTCCCGAGACAAACTATGGCTACACCTTC. Translating gives CSVPETNYGYTF.

The rearrangement links TRBV27 to TRBJ2-7, with 10 bases that match TRBD1. CDR3 length: 17 residues. Germline V gene data show CDR1 as MNHEY and CDR2 as SMNVEV (reference sequence). With V trimmed by 6 bases and J by 4 bases, 15 bases remained unmatched. The CDR3 loop is CASRPPTGGASLYEQYF. The CDR3 DNA reads TGTGCCAGCAGACCACCGACAGGGGGCGCGAGCCTTTACGAGCAGTACTTC.

V usage is TRBV28 and J usage is TRBJ1-2; a possible D gene is TRBD1 (6 bases). Trimming removed 4 bases at V and 2 bases at J, with 14 bases between. Germline assignment: CDR1 MDHEN and CDR2 SYDVKM. This CDR3 region has 15 residues. CDR3 coding DNA: TGTGCCAGCAGTTATCGGGGGGCGCAGAACTATGGCTACACCTTC. Translated: CASSYRGAQNYGYTF.

The chain links TRBV7-8 to TRBJ1-2, with a tentative D call TRBD1 (5 bases). Trimming stripped 5 bases from V and 3 bases from J, with 16 bases between. The germline gives CDR1 SGHVS, CDR2 FQNEAQ. The CDR3 has 15 residues. The CDR3 reads CASSQTTGFDYGYTF. The CDR3 nucleotides are TGTGCCAGCAGCCAAACCACAGGATTTGACTATGGCTACACCTTC.

This rearrangement joins TRBV7-2 to TRBJ2-7; a weak D match, TRBD2 (5 bases). Germline CDR1 is SGHTA and CDR2 is FQGNSA. The CDR3 contains 14 residues. The V end was cut by 2 bases, the J end by 6 bases, with 14 bases between. The CDR3 coding sequence is TGTGCCAGCAGCTTAATCGGTCGGGATTCCGAGCAGTACTTC. The encoded protein is CASSLIGRDSEQYF.

The V gene is TRBV5-1, the J gene TRBJ2-3; a possible D gene is TRBD2 (5 bases). V lost 4 bases to trimming and J lost 0 bases, with 15 bases between them. Germline values: CDR1 SGHRS, CDR2 YFSETQ. This CDR3 region has 16 residues. The CDR3 protein is CASSPGLDPSTDTQYF. CDR3 nucleotide sequence: TGCGCCAGCAGCCCCGGACTCGACCCTAGCACAGATACGCAGTATTTT.

This clone was detected only once. The chain joins TRBV27 to TRBJ2-7; 8 bases map to TRBD2. The CDR3 is made up of 17 amino acids. Looked up from germline, CDR1 is MNHEY and CDR2 is SMNVEV (reference sequence). J lost 3 bases, V lost 1 base, and 11 bases had no gene match. The CDR3 sequence is CASSLYPGGGRGYEQYF. CDR3 DNA: TGTGCCAGCAGTTTATATCCCGGGGGGGGAAGAGGCTACGAGCAGTACTTC.

The genes are TRBV4-1 and TRBJ1-4; TRBD1 matches 8 bases. Germline V gene lookup returns CDR1 MGHRA and CDR2 YSYEKL. Trimming took 3 bases from V and 4 from J; bases not matched to a gene: 7. This CDR3 is 16 amino acids long. As DNA, the CDR3 is TGCGCCAGCAGCCAGGGGGGACAGGCATATAATGAAAAACTGTTTTTT. Translation gives CASSQGGQAYNEKLFF.

The chain employs TRBV6-1 and TRBJ2-2; D possibly corresponds to TRBD1 (5 bases). This CDR3 has 15 amino acids. Germline V gene sequence: CDR1 MNHNS, CDR2 SASEGT. Trimming took 10 bases from V and 6 from J, leaving 21 bases between them. CDR3 nucleotides: TGTGCCACAAATTACAACAACAGGTTCTCCGGGGAGCTGTTTTTT. Protein product: CATNYNNRFSGELFF.

The rearrangement joins TRBV7-9 to TRBJ2-1; perhaps TRBD2 as D (6 bases). The CDR3 loop spans 15 amino acids. Germline CDR1 reads SEHNR; CDR2 reads FQNEAQ (reference sequence). V gave up 3 bases and J gave up 5 bases, with 14 bases separating them. CDR3 DNA sequence: TGTGCCAGCAGCTTTTCTGGGGGGTTGAACAATGAGCAGTTCTTC. This sequence encodes CASSFSGGLNNEQFF.

V and J are TRBV6-1 and TRBJ2-2; 7 nucleotides agree with TRBD2. The CDR3 is 15 residues long. V was clipped by 7 bases and J by 4 bases; unmatched bases: 9. Germline V gives CDR1 MNHNS, CDR2 SASEGT. The CDR3 protein is CASTALGGSTGELFF. The CDR3 coding sequence is TGTGCCAGCACCGCTTTGGGCGGGAGCACCGGGGAGCTGTTTTTT.

This chain's CDR3 is CASSENQPQHF. Written as DNA, the CDR3 is TGTGCCAGCAGCGAGAATCAGCCCCAGCATTTT. The V call is TRBV2, the J call TRBJ1-5; D gene uncertain. The CDR3 has 11 amino acids. Trimming stripped 6 bases from V and 4 bases from J, with 4 bases between. Germline V gives CDR1 SNHLY, CDR2 FYNNEI.

The chain employs TRBV19 and TRBJ2-1; TRBD2 matches 7 bases. Trimming removed 5 bases from V and 3 bases from J; junction bases left unmatched: 7. In germline, CDR1 is LNHDA, CDR2 SQIVND (reference sequence). This CDR3 has 15 amino acids. CDR3 region: CASSFSKRDYNEQFF. Written as DNA, the CDR3 is TGTGCCAGTAGTTTCTCTAAGCGGGACTACAATGAGCAGTTCTTC.

This rearrangement joins TRBV6-6 to TRBJ2-3; TRBD1 might be the D (6 bases). Trimming pared 2 bases from V and 9 bases from J, leaving 15 bases between. Germline CDR1 MNHNY, CDR2 SVGAGI (reference sequence). The CDR3 is 14 residues long. The CDR3 here is CASSYTRQAKTQYF. CDR3 coding DNA: TGTGCCAGCAGTTACACCAGACAGGCCAAGACGCAGTATTTT.

The chain joins TRBV6-5 to TRBJ2-3; 13 positions match TRBD2. The trim removed 10 bases at V and 5 bases at J, leaving 3 bases unmatched. Looked up from germline, CDR1 is MNHEY and CDR2 is SVGAGI. CDR3 length: 13 residues. The CDR3 nucleotides read TGTGCCACCAGACTAGCGGGAGGAGATACGCAGTATTTT. This translates into CATRLAGGDTQYF.

The chain uses TRBV18 and TRBJ1-1, with D possibly TRBD1 on 5 matching bases. V gave up 6 bases and J gave up 0 bases, with 11 bases separating them. The CDR3 length is 14 residues. The V gene's germline CDR1 is KGHSH and CDR2 LQKENI. The CDR3 DNA reads as TGTGCCAGCTCCGCGGGGGGTATGAACACTGAAGCTTTCTTT. Amino acid sequence: CASSAGGMNTEAFF.

This rearrangement joins TRBV10-3 to TRBJ2-7, with TRBD1 identical over 7 bases. Germline CDR1 is ENHRY and CDR2 is SYGVKD. The V and J ends lost 2 bases and 3 bases, in that order; junction bases with no gene match: 4. The CDR3 has 14 amino acids. CDR3 residues: CAISEPGTVYEQYF. The CDR3, as DNA: TGTGCCATCAGTGAGCCGGGGACAGTCTACGAGCAGTACTTC.

V gene TRBV6-5 combines with J gene TRBJ2-2; D call uncertain. CDR3 length equals 14 residues. From germline, CDR1 is MNHEY and CDR2 SVGAGI. V was pared by 4 bases and J by 4 bases, with 10 bases between. This CDR3 reads CASSLSARTGELFF. In DNA form, the CDR3 reads TGTGCCAGCAGTTTATCCGCGCGCACCGGGGAGCTGTTTTTT.

The chain joins TRBV5-6 to TRBJ2-3; 12 nucleotides match TRBD2. Germline-derived CDR1 and CDR2 are SGHDT and YYEEEE. The V gene end was trimmed by 4 bases and the J gene end by 0 bases; junction bases not matched to a gene: 3. The CDR3 runs to 16 residues. For the CDR3, the DNA is TGTGCCAGCAGCGGGGGACTAGCGGGTAGCACAGATACGCAGTATTTT. Translating gives CASSGGLAGSTDTQYF. Together with reference TRBV5-6 and TRBJ2-3, the CDR3 gives the full variable domain: DAGVTQSPTHLIKTRGQQVTLRCSPKSGHDTVSWYQQALGQGPQFIFQYYEEEERQRGNFPDRFSGHQFPNYSSELNVNALLLGDSALYLCASSGGLAGSTDTQYFGPGTRLTVL.

This rearrangement joins TRBV4-1 to TRBJ2-2; possibly TRBD2 for D (6 bases). Trimming left V 4 bases short and J 7 bases short, with 13 bases between. CDR1 is MGHRA, CDR2 YSYEKL, per germline. The CDR3 has 14 residues. DNA of the CDR3: TGCGCCAGCAGCCTGTCCTTGGGGGGCGGGGAGCTGTTTTTT. This codes for CASSLSLGGGELFF.

In nucleotides, the CDR3 is TGTGCCAGAAGCCGGGGACACTGGGGGGGCTACACCTTC. Protein: CARSRGHWGGYTF. The V gene is TRBV5-3, the J gene TRBJ1-2, with D possibly TRBD1 on 6 matching bases. TRBV5-3 is marked as an open reading frame, function uncertain. The CDR3 is made up of 13 amino acids. Trimming removed 4 bases at V and 8 bases at J, with 15 bases between.

This chain joins TRBV5-1 and TRBJ2-1; 8 positions agree with TRBD2. In germline, CDR1 is SGHRS, CDR2 YFSETQ. V was pared by 1 base and J by 6 bases, with 6 bases of the junction left unmatched. The CDR3 runs to 15 residues. CDR3 in amino acids: CASSLTGLGFNEQFF. CDR3 nucleotide sequence: TGCGCCAGCAGCTTGACGGGACTAGGGTTCAATGAGCAGTTCTTC.